The 3 T cell receptor beta chains given below trace back to one sample, sequenced in a study of response to subunit inactivated influenza vaccine. TCRdb re-called the RT-PCR reads through MiXCR, storing one row per CDR3 protein. This sample has roughly 570,000 distinct CDR3 sequences, with 14% found just once. Specimen: PBMCs from blood, collected about 11 days after vaccination. The receptors were gathered from a man over 45 who received an inactivated influenza vaccine.

The chain employs TRBV4-1 and TRBJ2-3; 13 bases map to TRBD2. With V trimmed by 2 bases and J by 10 bases, 9 bases remained unmatched. The CDR3 is 16 amino acids. CDR1 is MGHRA and CDR2 is YSYEKL in the germline V gene. DNA for the CDR3: TGCGCCAGCAGCCAAACCGGGACTAGCGGGGCCTGGCCGCAGTATTTT. It codes for CASSQTGTSGAWPQYF.

The V gene is TRBV2, the J gene TRBJ2-1; D might be TRBD2 (7 bases). This CDR3 is 15 amino acids long. Trimming removed 4 bases from V and 4 bases from J, with 14 bases in between. CDR1 SNHLY and CDR2 FYNNEI come from the germline V gene. CDR3 bases: TGTGCCAGCAGTGTCGAGGGGGGGCTTTACAATGAGCAGTTCTTC. Amino acids: CASSVEGGLYNEQFF.

The V and J genes are TRBV3-1 and TRBJ1-4, with a possible D match to TRBD1 (5 bases). Trimming took 0 bases from V and 9 from J, leaving 14 bases between them. Germline CDR1 LGHDT, CDR2 YNNKEL (reference sequence). CDR3 length: 15 residues. CDR3 nucleotides: TGTGCCAGCAGCCAAGACGGGGACTCTAGGAAAAAACTGTTTTTT. It translates to CASSQDGDSRKKLFF.